The 23 T cell receptor beta chains reported below all come from one sample, sequenced in a study of T and B cells in COVID-19 patients. TRB rearrangements were amplified by multiplex PCR with BIOMED2 TRB-A/B primers. MiXCR, run by TCRdb on the multiplex PCR reads, gives a single entry per CDR3 protein. The sample shows several thousand distinct CDR3 sequences, roughly 33% of them seen only once. Each TRB amplification used about 250-550 ng of genomic DNA from blood. The sequencing sample was made of blood. The receptors stem from a human donor who had recovered from COVID-19.

V and J are TRBV5-6 and TRBJ2-2; weak D call: TRBD1 (6 bases). Trimming pared 0 bases from V and 1 base from J, leaving 13 bases between. The CDR3 consists of 17 residues. Germline values: CDR1 SGHDT, CDR2 YYEEEE. Written as DNA, the CDR3 is TGTGCCAGCAGCTTGGGGGGACACGCAGTGAACACCGGGGAGCTGTTTTTT. It yields the protein CASSLGGHAVNTGELFF.

By frequency in the sample, this clonotype is medium-sized. J is TRBJ2-2 and V is TRBV30; 8 bases match TRBD1. The ends lost 2 bases at V and 4 bases at J; junction bases unmatched: 9. Germline-derived CDR1 and CDR2 are GTSNPN and SVGIG (reference sequence). CDR3 length: 16 amino acids. CDR3 sequence reads: CAWSPFGQGLTGELFF. CDR3 nucleotides: TGTGCCTGGAGTCCCTTCGGACAGGGCCTCACCGGGGAGCTGTTTTTT.

This clonotype was counted between two and nine times. The V call is TRBV27, the J call TRBJ2-1; the match to TRBD2 covers 11 bases. The junction had 11 bases not matched to a gene; V was cut back by 5 bases and J by 8 bases. This CDR3 is built from 16 residues. The germline CDR1 and CDR2 sequences are MNHEY and SMNVEV (reference sequence). The CDR3 loop reads CASSHLLAGGTDEQFF. The CDR3 DNA reads TGTGCCAGCAGTCACCTTCTAGCGGGAGGTACCGATGAGCAGTTCTTC.

The chain combines TRBV20-1 with TRBJ2-5, with 10 bases lining up with TRBD2. Looked up from germline, CDR1 is DFQATT and CDR2 is SNEGSKA (reference sequence). Germline trimming cut 6 bases from V and 5 bases from J; bases unmatched to any gene: 12. The CDR3 loop spans 15 amino acids. CDR3 residues: CSALGAGGVTETQYF. The CDR3 bases are TGCAGTGCCTTGGGAGCGGGAGGGGTTACGGAGACCCAGTACTTC.

The CDR3 nucleotides read TGTGCCAGCAGCTTAGCGCGAGAGCAGTACTTC. The encoded protein is CASSLAREQYF. The V call is TRBV7-2, the J call TRBJ2-7, with D unresolved. This CDR3 is built from 11 residues. Trimming removed 0 bases from V and 7 bases from J, with 4 bases in between. Germline values: CDR1 SGHTA, CDR2 FQGNSA.

In this sample, this clonotype turned up a few times. The CDR3 reads CASSYRSRPGRSYEQYF. The CDR3 DNA follows: TGTGCCAGCAGTTATCGGAGTCGACCGGGAAGGTCCTACGAGCAGTACTTC. This sequence joins TRBV6-5 and TRBJ2-7, with D possibly TRBD2 on 5 matching bases. Trimming stripped 3 bases from V and 1 base from J, with 19 bases between. The V gene's germline CDR1 is MNHEY and CDR2 SVGAGI. The CDR3 covers 17 residues.

This clonotype was seen a single time. The rearrangement uses TRBV6-1 and TRBJ2-7, with D unresolved. The CDR3 is 13 amino acids. Germline V lookup: CDR1 MNHNS, CDR2 SASEGT. V lost 0 bases to trimming and J lost 12 bases, with 15 bases between them. The CDR3 DNA sequence: TGTGCCAGCAGTGAAGCTCCCGCTCGCAAGCGGTACTTC. Its protein product is CASSEAPARKRYF.

This clonotype was seen a few times. This chain links TRBV15 with TRBJ1-4; D uncertain. Germline assignment: CDR1 LNHNV and CDR2 YYDKDF (reference sequence). V lost 6 bases and J lost 10, with 21 bases in between. The CDR3 length is 15 residues. For the CDR3, the DNA is TGTGCCACCAGGCAATTGACCATGGTCCTAGGAAAACTGTTTTTT. This gives the protein CATRQLTMVLGKLFF.

With regard to this clonotype: A much larger clone differs from this one at a single base, so this may be a read error. V gene TRBV29-1 combines with J gene TRBJ2-7, with D perhaps TRBD1 or TRBD2 (6 bases each). The CDR3 extends over 17 amino acids. Germline CDR1 SQVTM, CDR2 ANQGSEA. The CDR3 loop is CSVFFTKGGLGSYKQYF. The CDR3 bases are TGCAGCGTTTTCTTCACAAAGGGGGGATTGGGCTCCTACAAGCAGTACTTC.

The chain couples TRBV7-6 to TRBJ2-1, with 15 bases fitting TRBD2. The CDR3 extends over 17 amino acids. Germline V gives CDR1 SGHVS, CDR2 FNYEAQ. V shed 5 bases, J shed 3 bases, and the junction held 5 bases outside the gene matches. CDR3 sequence: CASSPGTSGRHYNEQFF. As DNA, the CDR3 is TGTGCCAGCAGCCCAGGGACTAGCGGGAGGCACTACAATGAGCAGTTCTTC. The variable domain in full, with the rest retrieved from reference TRBV7-6 and TRBJ2-1, is GAGVSQSPRYKVTKRGQDVALRCDPISGHVSLYWYRQALGQGPEFLTYFNYEAQQDKSGLPNDRFSAERPEGSISTLTIQRTEQRDSAMYRCASSPGTSGRHYNEQFFGPGTRLTVL.

This clonotype has just one count. The chain joins TRBV20-1 to TRBJ2-1; 9 nucleotides match TRBD2. The CDR3 has 14 residues. The trim removed 0 bases at V and 3 bases at J, leaving 0 bases unmatched. Germline V gives CDR1 DFQATT, CDR2 SNEGSKA (reference sequence). The CDR3 sequence is CSARELAGYNEQFF. As DNA, the CDR3 is TGCAGTGCTAGAGAACTAGCGGGCTACAATGAGCAGTTCTTC.

This clonotype appeared once. The chain uses TRBV18 and TRBJ1-1; no firm D call. V lost 5 bases, J lost 3 bases, and 13 bases lay in between. Germline V gene data show CDR1 as KGHSH and CDR2 as LQKENI. The CDR3 has 14 amino acids. The CDR3 nucleotides are TGTGCCAGCTCAGCGGTCGTCTGGGACACTGAAGCTTTCTTT. This encodes CASSAVVWDTEAFF.

This clonotype was observed a few times. This chain joins TRBV12-3 or TRBV12-4 and TRBJ2-1; 10 bases line up with TRBD2. The length of the CDR3 is 15 residues. V shed 3 bases, J shed 8 bases, and the junction held 7 bases outside the gene matches. CDR3: CASSFPAGGRDEQFF. The CDR3 DNA reads TGTGCCAGCAGTTTTCCAGCGGGAGGGAGGGATGAGCAGTTCTTC.

The gene calls are TRBV20-1 and TRBJ2-7; TRBD1 aligns across 8 bases. The CDR3 is 14 amino acids. V dropped 1 base and J dropped 7; count of bases not matched to a gene: 9. Germline V gives CDR1 DFQATT, CDR2 SNEGSKA (reference sequence). The CDR3 sequence: CSARATGTGGEQYF. The CDR3 DNA reads TGCAGTGCTAGAGCGACCGGGACAGGAGGTGAGCAGTACTTC.

This clonotype turned up a few times. This chain uses TRBV5-5 with TRBJ2-7; D is unclear. Germline lookup yields CDR1 SGHKS and CDR2 YYEKEE (reference sequence). V was cut by 0 bases and J by 6 bases, with 13 bases left in between. This CDR3 is 14 amino acids long. The CDR3, as DNA: TGTGCCAGCAGCTTGGCCTTGCCCATGGTCGAGCAGTACTTC. It yields the protein CASSLALPMVEQYF.

The chain carries TRBV20-1 and TRBJ2-1, with a weak D call TRBD1 (7 bases). CDR1 DFQATT and CDR2 SNEGSKA come from the germline V gene (reference sequence). The CDR3 loop spans 12 amino acids. Trimming shortened V by 5 bases and J by 10 bases, and 15 bases separated the two germline ends. CDR3 DNA: TGCAGTGCTGATGAGGGGGCGGGGGAGCAGTTCTTC. Translating gives CSADEGAGEQFF.

This chain joins TRBV6-4 and TRBJ2-3, with TRBD1 identical over 11 bases. V lost 5 bases and J lost 2; bases outside the gene matches: 6. The CDR3 runs 16 residues. The germline V gene has CDR1 MRHNA and CDR2 SNTAGT. In nucleotides, the CDR3 is TGTGCCAGCAGTCCGGGACAGGGGGGGCACACAGATACGCAGTATTTT. Translation: CASSPGQGGHTDTQYF.

V and J are TRBV6-5 and TRBJ2-2; 12 bases map to TRBD2. Germline V gene data show CDR1 as MNHEY and CDR2 as SVGAGI. With V trimmed by 2 bases and J by 5 bases, 6 bases remained unmatched. This CDR3 spans 17 amino acids. CDR3 coding DNA: TGTGCCAGCAGTTACGGGGCTAGCGGGAGGGGAACCGGGGAGCTGTTTTTT. This sequence encodes CASSYGASGRGTGELFF.

The V and J genes are TRBV29-1 and TRBJ1-1; TRBD1 matches 8 bases. The CDR3 runs 11 residues. The germline CDR1 and CDR2 sequences are SQVTM and ANQGSEA. J was trimmed by 6 bases and V by 7 bases; bases with no gene match: 4. The chain's CDR3 is CSGAQGAEAFF. CDR3 coding DNA: TGCAGCGGTGCACAGGGGGCTGAAGCTTTCTTT.

This clonotype was recorded a few times. The chain employs TRBV5-5 and TRBJ1-5, with TRBD1 identical over 7 bases. Germline-derived CDR1 and CDR2 are SGHKS and YYEKEE (reference sequence). This CDR3 is built from 15 residues. V lost 4 bases and J lost 7; bases outside the gene matches: 11. CDR3 amino acids: CASSGTYRGEQPQHF. The CDR3 nucleotides are TGTGCCAGCAGCGGAACCTACAGGGGAGAACAGCCCCAGCATTTT.

The chain employs TRBV19 and TRBJ2-7; D is perhaps TRBD1 (6 bases). There are 14 residues in the CDR3. CDR1 and CDR2 from the germline V gene are LNHDA and SQIVND (reference sequence). With 4 bases removed from V and 3 bases from J, the gap between germline ends came to 13 bases. The CDR3 loop is CASSKDSGYYEQYF. CDR3 bases: TGTGCCAGTAGTAAGGACAGCGGATACTACGAGCAGTACTTC.

The genes are TRBV6-5 and TRBJ1-1; the match to TRBD1 covers 7 bases. The V gene's germline CDR1 is MNHEY and CDR2 SVGAGI. This CDR3 is built from 13 residues. V lost 5 bases and J lost 1; bases outside the gene matches: 1. The CDR3 region has the DNA TGTGCCAGCAGTGACAGGGAGAACACTGAAGCTTTCTTT. Translated, it gives CASSDRENTEAFF.

Judged by abundance, this clonotype is medium-sized. This chain connects TRBV19 to TRBJ2-7; 10 nucleotides align to TRBD1. The germline V gene encodes CDR1 LNHDA and CDR2 SQIVND (reference sequence). Losses at the gene ends were 4 bases for V and 4 bases for J; bases not matched to a gene: 7. This CDR3 region has 15 residues. The CDR3 bases are TGTGCCAGTAGTACGGGCCGGACAGGGGGTTACGAGCAGTACTTC. Protein: CASSTGRTGGYEQYF.